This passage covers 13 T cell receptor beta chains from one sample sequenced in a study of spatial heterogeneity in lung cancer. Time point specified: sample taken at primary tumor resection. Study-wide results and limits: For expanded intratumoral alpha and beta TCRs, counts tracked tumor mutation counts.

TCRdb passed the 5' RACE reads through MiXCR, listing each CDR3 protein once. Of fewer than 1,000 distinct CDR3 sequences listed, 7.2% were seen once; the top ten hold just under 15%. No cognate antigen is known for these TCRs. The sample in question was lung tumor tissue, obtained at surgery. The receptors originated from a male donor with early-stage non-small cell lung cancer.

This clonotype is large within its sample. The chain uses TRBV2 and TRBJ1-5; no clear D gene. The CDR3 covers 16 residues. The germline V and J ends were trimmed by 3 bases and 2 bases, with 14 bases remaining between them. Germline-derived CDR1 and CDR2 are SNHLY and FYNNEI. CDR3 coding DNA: TGTGCCAGCAGTGAGCTGGCAAGCGGGCGCAATCAGCCCCAGCATTTT. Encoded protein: CASSELASGRNQPQHF.

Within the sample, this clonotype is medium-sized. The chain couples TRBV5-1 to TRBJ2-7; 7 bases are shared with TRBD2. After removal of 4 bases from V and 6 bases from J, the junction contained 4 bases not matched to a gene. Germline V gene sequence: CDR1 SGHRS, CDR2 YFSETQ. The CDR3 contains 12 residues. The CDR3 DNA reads TGCGCCAGCAGCCTCTCTAGCGGCGAGCAGTACTTC. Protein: CASSLSSGEQYF.

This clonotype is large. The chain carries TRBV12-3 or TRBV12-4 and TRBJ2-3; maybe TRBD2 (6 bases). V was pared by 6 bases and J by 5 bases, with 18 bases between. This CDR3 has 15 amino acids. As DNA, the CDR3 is TGTGCCAGCAGCACCCTAGGGACTTACCGAGATACGCAGTATTTT. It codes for CASSTLGTYRDTQYF.

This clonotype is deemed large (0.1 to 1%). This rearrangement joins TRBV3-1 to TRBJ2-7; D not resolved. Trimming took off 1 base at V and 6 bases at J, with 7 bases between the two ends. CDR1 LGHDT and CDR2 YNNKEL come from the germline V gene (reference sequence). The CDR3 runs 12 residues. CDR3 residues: CASSQVRREQYF. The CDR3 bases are TGTGCCAGCAGCCAAGTCCGTCGCGAGCAGTACTTC.

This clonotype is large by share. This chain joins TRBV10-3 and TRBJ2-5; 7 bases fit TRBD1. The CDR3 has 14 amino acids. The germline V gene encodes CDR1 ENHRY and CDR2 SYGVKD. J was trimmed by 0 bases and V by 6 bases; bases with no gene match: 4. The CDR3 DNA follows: TGTGCCATCAGCCAGGGACAGCACCAAGAGACCCAGTACTTC. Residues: CAISQGQHQETQYF.

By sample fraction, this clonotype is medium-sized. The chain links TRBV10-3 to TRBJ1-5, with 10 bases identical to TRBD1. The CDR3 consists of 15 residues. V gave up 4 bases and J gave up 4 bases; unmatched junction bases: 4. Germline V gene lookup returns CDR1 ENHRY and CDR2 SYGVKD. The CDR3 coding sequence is TGTGCCATCAGTGCGACAGGGGGCGAAAATCAGCCCCAGCATTTT. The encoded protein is CAISATGGENQPQHF.

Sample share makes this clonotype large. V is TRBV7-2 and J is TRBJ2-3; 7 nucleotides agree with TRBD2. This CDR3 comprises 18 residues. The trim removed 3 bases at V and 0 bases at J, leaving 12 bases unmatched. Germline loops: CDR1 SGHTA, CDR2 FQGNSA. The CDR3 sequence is CASSFRDPAGDSTDTQYF. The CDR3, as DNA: TGTGCCAGCAGCTTCAGGGACCCGGCGGGGGATAGCACAGATACGCAGTATTTT.

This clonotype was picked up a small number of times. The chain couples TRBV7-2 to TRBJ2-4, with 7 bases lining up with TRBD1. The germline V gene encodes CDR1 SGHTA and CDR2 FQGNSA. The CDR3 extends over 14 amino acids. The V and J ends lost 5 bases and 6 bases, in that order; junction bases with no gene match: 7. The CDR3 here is CASSRPGTANIQYF. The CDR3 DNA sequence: TGTGCCAGCAGCCGACCCGGGACAGCAAACATTCAGTACTTC.

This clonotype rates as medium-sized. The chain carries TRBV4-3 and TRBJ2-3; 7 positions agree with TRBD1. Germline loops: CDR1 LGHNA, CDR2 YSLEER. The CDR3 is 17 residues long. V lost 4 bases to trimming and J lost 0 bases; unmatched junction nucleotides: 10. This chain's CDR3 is CASSPSRTGGSTDTQYF. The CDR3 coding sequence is TGCGCCAGCAGCCCGAGCAGGACAGGCGGAAGCACAGATACGCAGTATTTT.

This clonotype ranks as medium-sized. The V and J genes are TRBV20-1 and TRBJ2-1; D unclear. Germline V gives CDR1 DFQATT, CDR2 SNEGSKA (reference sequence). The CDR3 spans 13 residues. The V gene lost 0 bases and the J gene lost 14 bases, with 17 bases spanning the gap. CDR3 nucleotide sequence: TGCAGTGCTAGAGATCGAACCGCGACCGGAGAGTTCTTC. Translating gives CSARDRTATGEFF.

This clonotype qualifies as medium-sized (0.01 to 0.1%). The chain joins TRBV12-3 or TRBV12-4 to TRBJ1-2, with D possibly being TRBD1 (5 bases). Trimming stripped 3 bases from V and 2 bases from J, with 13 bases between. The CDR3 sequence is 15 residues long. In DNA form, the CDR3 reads TGTGCCAGCAGTTTTAACCCCTCAGGGAACTATGGCTACACCTTC. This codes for CASSFNPSGNYGYTF.

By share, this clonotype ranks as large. The chain's CDR3 is CASSRTRGAGELFF. The CDR3 DNA follows: TGTGCCAGCAGCCGCACAAGGGGTGCCGGGGAGCTGTTTTTT. V usage is TRBV7-2 and J usage is TRBJ2-2; D possibly corresponds to TRBD1 (5 bases). Germline V gene data show CDR1 as SGHTA and CDR2 as FQGNSA. V dropped 5 bases and J dropped 6 bases, with 13 bases sitting between them. This CDR3 has 14 residues.

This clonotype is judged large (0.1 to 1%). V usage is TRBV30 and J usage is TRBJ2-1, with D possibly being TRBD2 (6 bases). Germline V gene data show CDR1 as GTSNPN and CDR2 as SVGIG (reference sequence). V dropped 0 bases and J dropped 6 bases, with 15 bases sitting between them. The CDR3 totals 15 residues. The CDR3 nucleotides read TGTGCCTGGAGTGTAGGGGCGGGGCCCTTCAATGAGCAGTTCTTC. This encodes CAWSVGAGPFNEQFF.